The T cell receptor beta chain described here comes from a study of lymphopenia after photon versus proton radiotherapy. General study points: Proton therapy kept repertoires fairly stable, unlike photons, which gained effector/memory cells. Oligoclonal CD8+ Temra expansion after nadir drove photon patients' diversity drop. Larger post-nadir TCR diversity loss correlated inversely with survival in deceased patients.

Only in-frame clones appear in the TCRdb table, and some are missing; sequencing was by immunoSEQ multiplex PCR. Here the sample spans 70,000 or so clones, approximately 91% being singletons. About this clone itself: Its antigen remains unidentified.

Sequencing was performed on peripheral blood, taken from a patient treated with photon-based radiotherapy. This clonotype originated in a woman between 70 and 85 years old with pancreatic cancer.

The CDR3, as DNA: TGTGCCAGCAGTGTTATTCCCCACTCACCGTACAATGAGCAGTTCTTC. Its translation is CASSVIPHSPYNEQFF. J is TRBJ2-1 and V is TRBV25-1; D is uncertain. The CDR3 consists of 16 residues. V was trimmed by 4 bases and J by 4 bases, leaving 17 bases between them. CDR1 and CDR2 from the germline V gene are MGHDK and SYGVNS.